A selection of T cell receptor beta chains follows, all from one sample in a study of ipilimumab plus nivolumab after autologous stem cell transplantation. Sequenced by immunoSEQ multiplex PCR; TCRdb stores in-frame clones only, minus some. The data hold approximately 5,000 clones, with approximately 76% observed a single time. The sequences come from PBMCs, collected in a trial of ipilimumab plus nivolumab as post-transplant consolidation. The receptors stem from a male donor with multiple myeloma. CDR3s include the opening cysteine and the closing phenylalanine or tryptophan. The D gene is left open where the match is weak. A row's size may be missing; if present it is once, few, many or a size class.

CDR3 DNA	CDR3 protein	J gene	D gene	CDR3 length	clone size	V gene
TGCGCCAGCAGGCTAGCGGGACTGAGCACAGATACGCAGTATTTT	CASRLAGLSTDTQYF	TRBJ2-3	TRBD2	15	.	TRBV5-1
TGTGCCAGTAGTTTTCGGACAAATGAGCAGTTCTTC	CASSFRTNEQFF	TRBJ2-1	.	12	.	TRBV19
TGTGCCAGCAGCCCAACCTGGACAGGGGGCGATGAGCAGTTCTTC	CASSPTWTGGDEQFF	TRBJ2-1	TRBD1	15	.	TRBV5-4
TGTGCCAGCAGTGAAGACCTTCGGATCGGTCGCGAAGCTTTCTTT	CASSEDLRIGREAFF	TRBJ1-1	.	15	.	TRBV6-1
TGTGCCAGCAGCTGGGACAGTTATAGCAATCAGCCCCAGCATTTT	CASSWDSYSNQPQHF	TRBJ1-5	TRBD1	15	.	TRBV5-5
TGTGCCAGCAGTGAATTTCCCGGGGAGACCCAGTACTTC	CASSEFPGETQYF	TRBJ2-5	.	13	.	TRBV2
TGCAGCGCCACCGGGGGGACAGGCAACTATGGCTACACCTTC	CSATGGTGNYGYTF	TRBJ1-2	TRBD1	14	.	TRBV29-1
TGTGCCAGCTCACCACCAGGGGGTAGCAATCAGCCCCAGCATTTT	CASSPPGGSNQPQHF	TRBJ1-5	.	15	.	TRBV18
TGTGCCAGCAGCTCAAGCGGGACAGGGGTAAATGAGCAGTTCTTC	CASSSSGTGVNEQFF	TRBJ2-1	TRBD1	15	.	TRBV13
TGCGCCAGCAGTGGAACCGGGACAGAGCGCAACCTTTCCTACGAGCAGTACTTC	CASSGTGTERNLSYEQYF	TRBJ2-7	TRBD1	18	.	TRBV10-1
TGTGCCAGCAGTCTCTGGACAGGGGAGAATGAGCAGTTCTTC	CASSLWTGENEQFF	TRBJ2-1	TRBD1	14	once	TRBV6-5
TGTGCCAGCAGCGGAGAGGGAGTCTATGGCTACACCTTC	CASSGEGVYGYTF	TRBJ1-2	.	13	.	TRBV9
TGCGCCAGCAGCTTGGCAACGGAAGAGACCCAGTACTTC	CASSLATEETQYF	TRBJ2-5	.	13	.	TRBV5-1
TGTGCCAGCAGCCGTGGTTGGAGTAGCTTATTC	CASSRGWSSLF	TRBJ2-7	.	11	.	TRBV5-8
TGTGCCAGCTCACCAAATAGAGGGGGCGACGGCTACACCTTC	CASSPNRGGDGYTF	TRBJ1-2	TRBD1	14	.	TRBV18
TGTGCCAGCAGTGAAGCGCTTCATGGCTACACCTTC	CASSEALHGYTF	TRBJ1-2	.	12	large	TRBV2
TGCGCCAGCAGCTTGGAAGCACGGGAAGATGAAAAACTGTTTTTT	CASSLEAREDEKLFF	TRBJ1-4	.	15	.	TRBV5-1
TGTGCCAGCAGGGCAGGGGTGGGGTACACCTTC	CASRAGVGYTF	TRBJ1-2	.	11	.	TRBV27
TGCGCCAGCAGCCAAGAGGGGACAGGCCGAAACTATGGCTACACCTTC	CASSQEGTGRNYGYTF	TRBJ1-2	TRBD1	16	once	TRBV4-1
TGTGCCAGCAGCTTACAGGCCAACACAGATACGCAGTATTTT	CASSLQANTDTQYF	TRBJ2-3	.	14	.	TRBV5-5
TGTGCCAGCAGCTACGACGATGTGGTGGGGGAGCTGTTTTTT	CASSYDDVVGELFF	TRBJ2-2	.	14	few	TRBV9
TGTGCCAGCAGCTTCCGTGAGCAGCCGACGGACTACACCTTC	CASSFREQPTDYTF	TRBJ1-2	.	14	few	TRBV7-6
TGTGCTAGTGGTTTGGTAGGGACAGGGGAGTACTTC	CASGLVGTGEYF	TRBJ2-5	TRBD1	12	.	TRBV12-5
TGTGCCAGCTCACCCCGCAGCAATGAGCAGTTCTTC	CASSPRSNEQFF	TRBJ2-1	.	12	.	TRBV18
TGCGCCAGCAGCCCGGGGGGCACTGAAGCTTTCTTT	CASSPGGTEAFF	TRBJ1-1	.	12	once	TRBV5-1
TGCAGCGTTGGTGCCCGCACCGGGGAGCTGTTTTTT	CSVGARTGELFF	TRBJ2-2	.	12	.	TRBV29-1
TGTGCCTGGTCTGGCGGGGGGCACCGGGAGACCCAGTACTTC	CAWSGGGHRETQYF	TRBJ2-5	TRBD2	14	.	TRBV30
TGTGCCAGCAGCCGAGGGTCTAGCGGGTTAAAGACCCAGTACTTC	CASSRGSSGLKTQYF	TRBJ2-5	TRBD2	15	.	TRBV14
TGTGCCAGCAGCTTAAGCCTCTACGAGCAGTACTTC	CASSLSLYEQYF	TRBJ2-7	.	12	.	TRBV7-2
TGTGCCAGCAGGATGGGGCCCGGGGAGCTGTTTTTT	CASRMGPGELFF	TRBJ2-2	.	12	.	TRBV6-5
TGTGCCAGCTGGGCGGGGGCCTACGAGCAGTACTTC	CASWAGAYEQYF	TRBJ2-7	TRBD2	12	.	TRBV28
TGCGCCAGCAGCCCCATCCGGACAGGGGACTATGGCTACACCTTC	CASSPIRTGDYGYTF	TRBJ1-2	TRBD1	15	.	TRBV4-3
TGTGCCAGCAGATTGACAGATAGCTCTGGAAACACCATATATTTT	CASRLTDSSGNTIYF	TRBJ1-3	.	15	.	TRBV9
TGTGCCAGCAGTGAAACTCGCGGTGTTGACACCATATATTTT	CASSETRGVDTIYF	TRBJ1-3	.	14	.	TRBV6-1
TGCGCCAGCAGCCCGGGGGAGGGCTACACCTTC	CASSPGEGYTF	TRBJ1-2	.	11	.	TRBV5-1
TGTGCCAGCAGCTTGGGTGGTGACTCCTACGAGCAGTACTTC	CASSLGGDSYEQYF	TRBJ2-7	.	14	large	TRBV5-6
TGTGCCAGCAGCTTAATAGCGGGGGGGAGCACAGATACGCAGTATTTT	CASSLIAGGSTDTQYF	TRBJ2-3	TRBD2	16	.	TRBV5-4
TGCGCCAGCAGAAAGTCCGGGACAGGGGTTACTGAAGCTTTCTTT	CASRKSGTGVTEAFF	TRBJ1-1	TRBD1	15	.	TRBV10-1
TGCGCCAGCAGCCAGGTCTCCGGGACTAGCACAGAGACCCAGTACTTC	CASSQVSGTSTETQYF	TRBJ2-5	TRBD2	16	.	TRBV4-1
TGCGCCAGCATGCGTCAATCCAACTCCTACGAGCAGTACTTC	CASMRQSNSYEQYF	TRBJ2-7	.	14	once	TRBV5-1
TGTGCCAGCAGTTCACCTCCGAGGGGACCCCTCCACTTT	CASSSPPRGPLHF	TRBJ1-6	.	13	.	TRBV6-9
TGTGCCAGCAGCCCGCGAGTTAGCGGGGGGTCCGGCGGCACAGATACGCAGTATTTT	CASSPRVSGGSGGTDTQYF	TRBJ2-3	TRBD2	19	.	TRBV9
TGTGCCACACGATGGGCCTACGAGCAGTACTTC	CATRWAYEQYF	TRBJ2-7	.	11	.	TRBV28
TGTGCCAGCAGTTACGGACCGAATCTTGGCTACACCTTC	CASSYGPNLGYTF	TRBJ1-2	.	13	.	TRBV27
TGTGCCATCAGTGATCTCGGGGGGGTAGAGACCCAGTACTTC	CAISDLGGVETQYF	TRBJ2-5	TRBD2	14	.	TRBV10-3
TGTGCCAGCAGTTACTCGACGAATGAGCAGTTCTTC	CASSYSTNEQFF	TRBJ2-1	.	12	.	TRBV6-5
TGTGCCAGCAGGGGCGGGACAGGGTATGGCTACACCTTC	CASRGGTGYGYTF	TRBJ1-2	TRBD1	13	.	TRBV7-3
TGTGCCAGCAGTGAAGCGCTACTGGGGACAGGGTTTAATCAGCCCCAGCATTTT	CASSEALLGTGFNQPQHF	TRBJ1-5	TRBD1	18	once	TRBV2
TGTGCCAGCAGGTTCGGGATTAACTCCTACAATGAGCAGTTCTTC	CASRFGINSYNEQFF	TRBJ2-1	.	15	.	TRBV7-8
TGTGCCAGCAGCACTGGACAGGGGGCTGGAGATACGCAGTATTTT	CASSTGQGAGDTQYF	TRBJ2-3	TRBD1	15	.	TRBV9
TGTGCCAGCAGCCAAGTTCGGGACAGGGATGGAAAACTGTTTTTT	CASSQVRDRDGKLFF	TRBJ1-4	TRBD1	15	once	TRBV4-1
TGTGCCAGCGGACCAAAACCAGGGACGAACACTGAAGCTTTCTTT	CASGPKPGTNTEAFF	TRBJ1-1	.	15	.	TRBV6-1
TGTGCCAGTGACTCGAGAGCCCAGGGACAGGGTGGTTCAGATACGCAGTATTTT	CASDSRAQGQGGSDTQYF	TRBJ2-3	TRBD1	18	.	TRBV19
TGTGCCAGTACCTCAGTAGGGGTCACTGAAGCTTTCTTT	CASTSVGVTEAFF	TRBJ1-1	.	13	few	TRBV19
TGTGCCAGCAGCGTCCGGGACAGTTCCTACGAGCAGTACTTC	CASSVRDSSYEQYF	TRBJ2-7	TRBD1	14	.	TRBV9